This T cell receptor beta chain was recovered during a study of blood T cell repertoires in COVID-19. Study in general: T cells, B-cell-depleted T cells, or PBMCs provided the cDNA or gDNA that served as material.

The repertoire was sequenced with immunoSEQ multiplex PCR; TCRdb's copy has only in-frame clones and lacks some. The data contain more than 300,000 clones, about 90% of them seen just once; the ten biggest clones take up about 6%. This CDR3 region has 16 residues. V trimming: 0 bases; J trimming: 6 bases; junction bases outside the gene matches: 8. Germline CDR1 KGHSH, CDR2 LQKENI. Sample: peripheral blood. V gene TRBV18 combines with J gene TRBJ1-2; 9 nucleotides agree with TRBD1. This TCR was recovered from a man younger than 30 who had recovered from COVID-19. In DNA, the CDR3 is TGTGCCAGCTCACCACCCGACCGAACAGGGGGCGATGGCTACACCTTC. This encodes CASSPPDRTGGDGYTF.